One sample yielded the 10 T cell receptor beta chains listed below, sequenced in a study of a mutant IDH1 vaccine in newly diagnosed glioma. Using immunoSEQ multiplex PCR, the repertoire was profiled, and TCRdb retains in-frame clones only, with some absent. The sample yields some 29,000 clones, more than 75% seen once. The time point here: week 35, safety follow-up. Each dose of the vaccine consisted of 300 ug of mutant IDH1 20-mer peptide, with topical imiquimod. These receptors' antigens are unknown. Sequences were derived from PBMCs, sampled from a glioma patient whose treatment included an IDH1 peptide vaccine. These receptors originate from a man between 50 and 59 years old with glioma.

This chain uses TRBV5-4 with TRBJ1-1; D is possibly TRBD1 (5 bases). The V end was cut by 1 base, the J end by 4 bases, with 8 bases between. The CDR3 has 13 amino acids. Germline assignment: CDR1 SGHNT and CDR2 YYREEE (reference sequence). The CDR3 nucleotides read TGTGCCAGCAGCTTGAAAGGGGCCACTGAAGCTTTCTTT. Encoded protein: CASSLKGATEAFF.

This clone was detected a few times. V gene TRBV2 combines with J gene TRBJ2-7; TRBD2 aligns across 7 bases. The germline CDR1 and CDR2 sequences are SNHLY and FYNNEI. The CDR3 totals 12 residues. Unmatched junction bases numbered 6, after V lost 6 bases and J lost 7 bases. CDR3 in amino acids: CASRGGAREQYF. In DNA, the CDR3 is TGTGCCAGCAGGGGAGGGGCGCGGGAGCAGTACTTC.

V is TRBV14 and J is TRBJ2-4, with 13 bases lining up with TRBD2. J was trimmed by 6 bases and V by 0 bases; bases with no gene match: 5. The CDR3 runs to 17 residues. The germline CDR1 and CDR2 sequences are SGHDN and FVKESK. The CDR3 DNA is TGTGCCAGCAGCCAAGATATGGGACTAGCGGGAAGAAACATTCAGTACTTC. Its translation is CASSQDMGLAGRNIQYF.

The chain recombines TRBV5-4 with TRBJ1-1, with 8 bases matching TRBD1. With 0 bases clipped from V and 4 bases from J, the junction kept 5 bases outside the gene matches. The CDR3 totals 15 residues. Germline V gene data show CDR1 as SGHNT and CDR2 as YYREEE (reference sequence). The DNA for the CDR3 is TGTGCCAGCAGCTTGGGTGGACAGGGCGGCACTGAAGCTTTCTTT. Translated: CASSLGGQGGTEAFF.

Only a few counts were recorded for this clone. V is TRBV7-2 and J is TRBJ2-7; D perhaps matches TRBD2 (5 bases). The length of the CDR3 is 14 residues. V was clipped by 1 base and J by 2 bases, with 9 bases between them. CDR1 and CDR2 (germline): SGHTA, FQGNSA. DNA for the CDR3: TGTGCCAGCAGCTTAGGTGACGGGACCTACGAGCAGTACTTC. It yields the protein CASSLGDGTYEQYF.

This clone was detected once. The chain has TRBV27 and TRBJ2-7; D may correspond to TRBD1 or TRBD2 (5 bases each). V lost 6 bases and J 12 bases, leaving 21 bases between the germline ends. Germline V CDR1 and CDR2: MNHEY, SMNVEV (reference sequence). This CDR3 spans 13 amino acids. The CDR3 coding sequence is TGTGCCAGCAGGGAATCGGGGCCCACAAGCCCGTACTTC. This encodes CASRESGPTSPYF.

This clone was observed a handful of times. V and J are TRBV29-1 and TRBJ1-1; D remains unclear. The germline V gene has CDR1 SQVTM and CDR2 ANQGSEA. The CDR3 has 13 residues. The V gene lost 4 bases and the J gene lost 0 bases, with 9 bases spanning the gap. The CDR3 loop is CSVARPLNTEAFF. The CDR3 nucleotides are TGCAGCGTTGCCAGGCCCTTGAACACTGAAGCTTTCTTT.

The genes are TRBV7-9 and TRBJ2-7; 9 nucleotides agree with TRBD1. CDR3 size: 14 residues. Losses at the gene ends were 5 bases for V and 7 bases for J; bases not matched to a gene: 9. CDR1 SEHNR and CDR2 FQNEAQ come from the germline V gene (reference sequence). In nucleotides, the CDR3 is TGTGCCAGCAGCACCTCGGGACAGGGAATTGAGCAGTACTTC. It codes for CASSTSGQGIEQYF.

This CDR3 is CASIRGLSEAFF. CDR3 DNA sequence: TGTGCCAGCATCAGGGGGCTTTCTGAAGCTTTCTTT. The chain is built from TRBV27 and TRBJ1-1, with TRBD1 matching 8 bases. V shed 7 bases, J shed 6 bases, and the junction held 4 bases outside the gene matches. Germline CDR1 and CDR2: MNHEY and SMNVEV (reference sequence). The CDR3 contains 12 residues.

The rearrangement links TRBV11-2 to TRBJ2-1, with D unresolved. V lost 3 bases and J 5 bases, leaving 2 bases between the germline ends. The CDR3 contains 11 residues. CDR1 is SGHAT and CDR2 is FQNNGV in the germline V gene. The DNA of the CDR3 is TGTGCCAGCAGCTTGAACAATGAGCAGTTCTTC. It yields the protein CASSLNNEQFF.